The next 16 T cell receptor beta chains were all read from a single sample in a study of T-cell reconstitution after alpha-beta-depleted transplantation in children. Researchers prepared the TCRbeta library using unique molecular identifiers, the study reports. Each CDR3 protein gets one entry after TCRdb re-called the PCR reads with MiXCR. The table lists hundreds of thousands of distinct CDR3 sequences, 9.5% to 13% of them singletons. Sequencing was performed on peripheral blood, taken 180 days after TCRalphabeta/CD19-depleted stem cell transplant. Source of these receptors: a male patient aged 2 to 10 who had a stem cell transplant for chronic granulomatous disease, so the T cells may come from the graft donor.

This clonotype appeared many times. This chain links TRBV6-5 with TRBJ1-3; perhaps TRBD1 as D (5 bases). Trimming stripped 6 bases from V and 2 bases from J, with 11 bases between. This CDR3 has 14 residues. From germline, CDR1 is MNHEY and CDR2 SVGAGI. DNA for the CDR3: TGTGCCAGCAGCTTAGGGGAGGCTGGAAACACCATATATTTT. Residues: CASSLGEAGNTIYF.

This clonotype was detected ten times or more. The V and J genes are TRBV12-3 or TRBV12-4 and TRBJ2-1; a possible D gene is TRBD1 (6 bases). The CDR3 covers 13 residues. V was pared by 5 bases and J by 5 bases, with 10 bases between. This chain's CDR3 is CASSHRVDNEQFF. As DNA, the CDR3 is TGTGCCAGCAGTCACAGGGTGGACAATGAGCAGTTCTTC.

This clonotype was counted ten times or more. The CDR3 bases are TGTGCCAGCAGGCTCAGGGGAGAGAACTATGGCTACACCTTC. Translation gives CASRLRGENYGYTF. The chain combines TRBV6-1 with TRBJ1-2, with D possibly matching TRBD1 (6 bases). V lost 6 bases and J 2 bases, leaving 13 bases between the germline ends. Germline V lookup: CDR1 MNHNS, CDR2 SASEGT. There are 14 residues in the CDR3.

This clonotype showed up many times. The chain carries TRBV14 and TRBJ2-2; D unresolved. Germline values: CDR1 SGHDN, CDR2 FVKESK. V was clipped by 4 bases and J by 1 base, with 4 bases between them. The CDR3 consists of 13 residues. CDR3 sequence (DNA): TGTGCCAGCAGCCGACAGAACACCGGGGAGCTGTTTTTT. Translation: CASSRQNTGELFF.

The table lists this clonotype with many counts. V usage is TRBV5-4 and J usage is TRBJ2-7; TRBD2 agrees at 8 bases. Germline CDR1 is SGHNT and CDR2 is YYREEE (reference sequence). Trimming cost V 1 base and J 5 bases; bases outside gene matches: 5. The CDR3 is made up of 14 amino acids. The CDR3 DNA reads TGTGCCAGCAGCTTGAGCAGCGGGAGTCACGAGCAGTACTTC. Translating it yields CASSLSSGSHEQYF. Complete variable domain (other parts from reference TRBV5-4 and TRBJ2-7): ETGVTQSPTHLIKTRGQQVTLRCSSQSGHNTVSWYQQALGQGPQFIFQYYREEENGRGNFPPRFSGLQFPNYSSELNVNALELDDSALYLCASSLSSGSHEQYFGPGTRLTVT.

The chain recombines TRBV3-1 with TRBJ1-6; D remains ambiguous. V was shortened by 5 bases and J by 9 bases, with 14 bases between the two germline ends. The CDR3 contains 14 residues. CDR1 is LGHDT and CDR2 is YNNKEL in the germline V gene (reference sequence). The CDR3 reads CASSALTGRSPLHF. The CDR3 DNA sequence: TGTGCCAGCAGCGCGTTGACGGGCCGTTCACCCCTCCACTTT.

V usage is TRBV12-3 or TRBV12-4 and J usage is TRBJ1-6; 12 bases agree with TRBD1. This CDR3 region has 17 residues. The V segment lost 5 bases and the J segment 8 bases; nucleotides outside the gene matches: 10. The CDR3: CASSKGDRGRVDSPLHF. Here the CDR3 DNA reads TGTGCCAGCAGTAAAGGGGACAGGGGGCGAGTCGATTCACCCCTCCACTTT.

Ten or more counts support this clonotype. The V gene is TRBV5-1, the J gene TRBJ2-3, with 12 nucleotides matching TRBD2. The germline CDR1 and CDR2 sequences are SGHRS and YFSETQ. The CDR3 totals 16 residues. The ends lost 2 bases at V and 3 bases at J; junction bases unmatched: 4. CDR3 amino acids: CASSFLAGGPTDTQYF. The CDR3, as DNA: TGCGCCAGCAGCTTCCTAGCGGGAGGGCCAACAGATACGCAGTATTTT. Variable domain in full (rest from reference TRBV5-1 and TRBJ2-3): KAGVTQTPRYLIKTRGQQVTLSCSPISGHRSVSWYQQTPGQGLQFLFEYFSETQRNKGNFPGRFSGRQFSNSRSEMNVSTLELGDSALYLCASSFLAGGPTDTQYFGPGTRLTVL.

The chain employs TRBV6-2 or TRBV6-3 and TRBJ2-2, with TRBD2 identical over 7 bases. This CDR3 region has 22 residues. The junction had 29 bases not matched to a gene; V was cut back by 10 bases and J by 0 bases. Germline V CDR1 and CDR2: MNHEY, SVGEGT. In DNA, the CDR3 is TGTGCCAACAAGGGTTCCGGGACTACCGGGACCCCTCCCCCTGCGAACACCGGGGAGCTGTTTTTT. Protein: CANKGSGTTGTPPPANTGELFF.

This clonotype came up many times. The rearrangement joins TRBV10-3 to TRBJ2-1; D remains ambiguous. This CDR3 is 13 amino acids long. With 4 bases removed from V and 7 bases from J, the gap between germline ends came to 11 bases. CDR1 and CDR2 (germline): ENHRY, SYGVKD. The CDR3 region has the DNA TGTGCCATCAGTGGACCCCTTCGGAATGAGCAGTTCTTC. Residues: CAISGPLRNEQFF.

A word on this clonotype: A much larger clone is a single base away; this may be a read error. The chain carries TRBV20-1 and TRBJ2-3, with 7 bases identical to TRBD2. Germline V gives CDR1 DFQATT, CDR2 SNEGSKA (reference sequence). There are 17 residues in the CDR3. This CDR3 is CCASRAGDWSPADTQYF. The CDR3 DNA reads as TGCTGTGCTAGTCGTGCGGGGGACTGGTCCCCTGCAGATACGCAGTATTTT.

This clonotype showed up many times. The chain recombines TRBV3-1 with TRBJ2-6; D gene unclear. With 6 bases removed from V and 12 bases from J, the gap between germline ends came to 21 bases. The V gene's germline CDR1 is LGHDT and CDR2 YNNKEL (reference sequence). CDR3 length: 15 amino acids. The CDR3 region has the DNA TGTGCCAGCAGTCCTCTCGGTTACCCATTGACCGTCCTGACTTTC. This gives the protein CASSPLGYPLTVLTF.

With respect to this clonotype: A much larger clone differs by one base, so this may be a read error. The genes are TRBV7-9 and TRBJ1-2; D is unclear. The germline V gene has CDR1 SEHNR and CDR2 FQNEAQ (reference sequence). The CDR3 totals 12 residues. The CDR3 bases are TGTGCCAGCAGCCCCCGCATTCATGGCGACACCTTC. Translated: CASSPRIHGDTF.

This clonotype was recorded at least ten times. The chain recombines TRBV7-2 with TRBJ2-5, with a tentative D call TRBD2 (5 bases). The CDR3 covers 16 residues. Germline loops: CDR1 SGHTA, CDR2 FQGNSA. V was trimmed by 1 base and J by 2 bases, leaving 14 bases between them. As DNA, the CDR3 is TGTGCCAGCAGCTTAGAGGGTCGGGGTTGGCAAGAGACCCAGTACTTC. This codes for CASSLEGRGWQETQYF.

This clonotype has ten or more counts. The chain is built from TRBV6-5 and TRBJ1-4, with 7 bases matching TRBD1. With 2 bases clipped from V and 7 bases from J, the junction kept 4 bases outside the gene matches. Per the germline V gene, CDR1 is MNHEY and CDR2 is SVGAGI. The CDR3 consists of 14 residues. The CDR3 loop is CASSYGRGIEKLFF. The CDR3 DNA reads as TGTGCCAGCAGTTACGGCAGGGGGATTGAAAAACTGTTTTTT.

This clonotype was seen ten or more times. V usage is TRBV20-1 and J usage is TRBJ1-1; weak D call: TRBD1 (6 bases). The V gene lost 6 bases and the J gene lost 1 base, with 21 bases spanning the gap. CDR3 size: 16 residues. CDR1 is DFQATT, CDR2 SNEGSKA, per germline (reference sequence). This chain's CDR3 is CSAQPKSQGRNTEAFF. The CDR3, as DNA: TGCAGTGCCCAACCGAAGTCGCAGGGGAGGAACACTGAAGCTTTCTTT.